These T cell receptor beta chains were read from a single sample in a study of control samples from healthy donors and cancer patients. Using immunoSEQ multiplex PCR, the repertoire was profiled, and TCRdb retains in-frame clones only, with some absent. Of 110,000 to 150,000 clones in the sample, 89% were seen once. The source material was blood. The source is a man aged 25-45 years in good health. Each CDR3 is given with its conserved first and last residue. D genes are given only for firm matches. Clone size is given for some rows only: seen once, a few or many times, or a class if the clone is expanded.

j_call | v_call | d_call | clone_size | cdr3_aa | cdr3_nt
TRBJ2-3 | TRBV6-6 | TRBD2 | . | CASSPSGGTTDTQYF | TGTGCCAGCAGCCCTAGCGGGGGGACCACAGATACGCAGTATTTT
TRBJ2-3 | TRBV2 | TRBD2 | . | CASTRGISGGPTDTQYF | TGTGCCAGCACCAGAGGCATCAGCGGGGGCCCCACAGATACGCAGTATTTT
TRBJ2-5 | TRBV5-4 | . | . | CASSFRQPQETQYF | TGTGCCAGCAGCTTTAGACAACCCCAAGAGACCCAGTACTTC
TRBJ2-1 | TRBV12-3/TRBV12-4 | . | . | CASSRNEQFF | TGTGCCAGCAGTCGTAATGAGCAGTTCTTC
TRBJ1-1 | TRBV14 | . | . | CASSPWAGSTEAFF | TGTGCCAGCAGCCCCTGGGCAGGGAGCACTGAAGCTTTCTTT
TRBJ1-2 | TRBV3-1/TRBV3-2 | . | . | CASSQEGTPNYGYTF | TGTGCCAGCAGCCAAGAAGGCACTCCTAACTATGGCTACACCTTC
TRBJ2-2 | TRBV2 | . | . | CASRGWDTGELFF | TGTGCCAGCAGGGGGTGGGACACCGGGGAGCTGTTTTTT
TRBJ2-5 | TRBV11-3 | TRBD1 | . | CASTNRGRRETQYF | TGTGCCAGCACCAACAGGGGGCGAAGAGAGACCCAGTACTTC
TRBJ1-5 | TRBV27 | . | . | CASSLRGFYSNQPQHF | TGTGCCAGCAGTTTGAGGGGATTTTATAGCAATCAGCCCCAGCATTTT
TRBJ1-1 | TRBV9 | . | . | CASSGVPAGTEAFF | TGTGCCAGCAGCGGCGTCCCCGCTGGGACTGAAGCTTTCTTT
TRBJ2-1 | TRBV19 | . | . | CASSRLGNEQFF | TGTGCCAGTAGTCGTCTAGGTAATGAGCAGTTCTTC
TRBJ1-5 | TRBV2 | . | . | CAIAPTRNRQPQHF | TGTGCCATCGCTCCGACACGGAACAGGCAGCCCCAGCATTTT
TRBJ2-2 | TRBV7-8 | TRBD1 | . | CASSLRDRGLVELFF | TGTGCCAGCAGCTTAAGGGACAGGGGACTTGTGGAGCTGTTTTTT
TRBJ1-1 | TRBV14 | . | . | CASSQDIGIMNTEAFF | TGTGCCAGCAGCCAAGATATAGGGATAATGAACACTGAAGCTTTCTTT
TRBJ2-7 | TRBV3-1/TRBV3-2 | . | . | CASSYRQTYEQYF | TGTGCCAGCAGTTACAGACAGACCTACGAGCAGTACTTC
TRBJ1-2 | TRBV5-4 | . | once | CASSFPKDYGYTF | TGTGCCAGCAGCTTTCCCAAGGACTATGGCTACACCTTC
TRBJ1-5 | TRBV9 | . | . | CASSVAGVGPQHF | TGTGCCAGCAGCGTAGCTGGGGTCGGGCCCCAGCATTTT
TRBJ2-1 | TRBV7-2 | TRBD1 | . | CASSPDRGLNEQFF | TGTGCCAGCAGCCCGGACAGGGGGCTAAATGAGCAGTTCTTC
TRBJ2-7 | TRBV11-2 | . | . | CASSFRGRAYEQYF | TGTGCCAGCAGCTTCAGGGGACGGGCCTACGAGCAGTACTTC
TRBJ1-3 | TRBV5-1 | TRBD1 | . | CASSWEGAGFGNTIYF | TGCGCCAGCAGCTGGGAGGGGGCAGGATTCGGAAACACCATATATTTT
TRBJ1-2 | TRBV19 | . | . | CASSNNGGTNYGYTF | TGTGCCAGTAGTAACAACGGGGGGACTAACTATGGCTACACCTTC
TRBJ2-2 | TRBV4-1 | TRBD2 | . | CASSHGLAGFGELFF | TGCGCCAGCAGTCACGGACTAGCGGGATTCGGGGAGCTGTTTTTT
TRBJ1-2 | TRBV18 | TRBD1 | . | CASSPDRSYGYTF | TGTGCCAGCTCACCGGACAGGAGTTATGGCTACACCTTC
TRBJ1-5 | TRBV7-2 | . | . | CASSLEKGGQPQHF | TGTGCCAGCAGCTTAGAGAAGGGGGGTCAGCCCCAGCATTTT
TRBJ2-7 | TRBV7-2 | TRBD1 | . | CASSYGQGRIYEQYF | TGTGCCAGCAGCTACGGACAGGGGAGAATCTACGAGCAGTACTTC
TRBJ2-1 | TRBV5-1 | . | . | CASSLGGGGGHEQFF | TGCGCCAGCAGCTTAGGGGGAGGGGGCGGCCATGAGCAGTTCTTC
TRBJ1-1 | TRBV18 | . | . | CASSEQSNTEAFF | TGTGCCAGCTCAGAACAGAGTAACACTGAAGCTTTCTTT
TRBJ2-7 | TRBV9 | TRBD2 | . | CASSVEALAGAERGGEQYF | TGTGCCAGCAGCGTAGAAGCACTAGCGGGAGCGGAGAGGGGGGGTGAGCAGTACTTC